This TCR beta chain was recorded in a study of CD8+CD57+ T cells in acquired aplastic anemia. Turning to the study itself: The study obtained around 10 million reads on average for CD4+ cells from healthy donors. Whole-study results and caveats: Simpson's diversity of CD8+ cells was not significantly different in patients compared with controls. Patients and controls shared 25 to 35 CD8+ CDR3 sequences, highly expressed in patients.

CDR1 and CDR2 (germline): SGHRS, YFSETQ. The CDR3 contains 15 residues. V lost 0 bases to trimming and J lost 0 bases, with 8 bases between them. Profiling of TCR beta VDJ combinations and CDR3 sequences used genomic DNA as template. Each CDR3 protein is one row after TCRdb ran MiXCR on the reads. This sample has hundreds of thousands of distinct CDR3 sequences, with about two thirds found just once. This clonotype was seen a handful of times. What it binds is unknown. J is TRBJ2-3 and V is TRBV5-1; D is undetermined. This receptor was obtained from a human donor in good health, serving as a control. The specimen was sorted CD4+, CD8+, or CD8+CD57+ T cells (not recorded which) from PBMCs. The CDR3 region has the DNA TGCGCCAGCAGCTTGGCCGGGCGGAGCACAGATACGCAGTATTTT. This codes for CASSLAGRSTDTQYF.